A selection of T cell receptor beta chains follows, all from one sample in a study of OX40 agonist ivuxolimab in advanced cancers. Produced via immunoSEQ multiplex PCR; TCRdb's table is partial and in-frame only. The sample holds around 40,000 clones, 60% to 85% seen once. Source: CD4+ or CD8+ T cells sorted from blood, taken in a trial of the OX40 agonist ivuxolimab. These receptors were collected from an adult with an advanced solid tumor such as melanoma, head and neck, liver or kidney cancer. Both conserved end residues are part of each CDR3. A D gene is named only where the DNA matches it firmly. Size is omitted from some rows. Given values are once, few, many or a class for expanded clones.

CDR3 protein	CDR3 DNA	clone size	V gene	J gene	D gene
CASSPGTSGGEQFF	TGTGCCAGCAGCCCGGGGACTAGCGGGGGCGAGCAGTTCTTC	.	TRBV11-2	TRBJ2-1	TRBD2
CASSPLRQGYEQYF	TGTGCCAGCTCACCACTGAGACAGGGCTACGAGCAGTACTTC	few	TRBV18	TRBJ2-7	TRBD1
CASSSFGGDTQYF	TGTGCCAGCAGCTCTTTCGGCGGGGATACGCAGTATTTT	.	TRBV5-4	TRBJ2-3	.
CSDLQGADTEAFF	TGCAGTGACTTACAGGGGGCGGACACTGAAGCTTTCTTT	.	TRBV29-1	TRBJ1-1	TRBD1
CASSPPSTDTQYF	TGTGCCAGCAGCCCCCCTAGCACAGATACGCAGTATTTT	.	TRBV7-2	TRBJ2-3	.
CASSEGRQGRQPQHF	TGTGCCAGCAGTGAGGGCCGACAGGGTAGACAGCCCCAGCATTTT	.	TRBV2	TRBJ1-5	TRBD1
CASSRLAGGEELFF	TGTGCCAGTAGTAGACTAGCGGGGGGGGAGGAGCTGTTTTTT	.	TRBV19	TRBJ2-2	TRBD2
CASFGRLNTEAFF	TGTGCCAGCTTTGGACGGTTGAACACTGAAGCTTTCTTT	.	TRBV6-6	TRBJ1-1	.
CASSPGTPMMGDTQYF	TGTGCCAGCTCACCAGGTACCCCAATGATGGGAGATACGCAGTATTTT	.	TRBV18	TRBJ2-3	.
CASSEARVSTVNYGYTF	TGTGCCAGCAGTGAAGCCCGAGTCTCGACAGTCAACTATGGCTACACCTTC	.	TRBV6-1	TRBJ1-2	.
CASSVVPGDLQGYTF	TGTGCCAGCAGCGTAGTTCCCGGGGACCTCCAAGGCTACACCTTC	.	TRBV9	TRBJ1-2	.
CASSPRTGPEAFF	TGTGCCAGCAGTCCAAGGACAGGCCCTGAAGCTTTCTTT	.	TRBV27	TRBJ1-1	TRBD1
CASSLTGVFTGELFF	TGCGCCAGCAGCCTCACAGGAGTCTTCACCGGGGAGCTGTTTTTT	.	TRBV5-1	TRBJ2-2	.
CASSVRGLGTDTQYF	TGTGCCAGCAGCGTTCGGGGACTTGGTACAGATACGCAGTATTTT	.	TRBV11-3	TRBJ2-3	.
CASSRRTAGDTQYF	TGTGCCAGCAGCAGACGGACGGCCGGGGATACGCAGTATTTT	.	TRBV5-6	TRBJ2-3	.
CASSLAGSGSERKDQPQHF	TGCGCCAGCAGCTTGGCCGGTTCAGGGTCGGAGAGAAAGGATCAGCCCCAGCATTTT	.	TRBV5-1	TRBJ1-5	.
CASSVGLNYGYTF	TGTGCCAGCAGTGTCGGACTTAACTATGGCTACACCTTC	.	TRBV7-9	TRBJ1-2	.
CSLSQSNTEAFF	TGCAGCCTGTCACAGTCGAACACTGAAGCTTTCTTT	.	TRBV29-1	TRBJ1-1	.
CAWSGVGAWRPEAFF	TGTGCCTGGAGTGGGGTGGGGGCGTGGAGGCCTGAAGCTTTCTTT	.	TRBV30	TRBJ1-1	.
CASSIFYRSKETQYF	TGTGCCAGTAGTATATTCTACAGGAGCAAAGAGACCCAGTACTTC	.	TRBV19	TRBJ2-5	.
CASSQDGTPRGTGYTF	TGTGCCAGCAGCCAAGATGGCACACCCCGGGGTACTGGCTACACCTTC	.	TRBV14	TRBJ1-2	.
CASSREQGGTEAFF	TGCGCCAGCAGCCGCGAACAGGGTGGGACTGAAGCTTTCTTT	once	TRBV10-2	TRBJ1-1	.